One sample yielded the 19 T cell receptor beta chains listed below, sequenced in a study of CD8 T cells in Susac syndrome. Reverse transcription of roughly 0.5 to 1 ug RNA used random hexamers. Each CDR3 protein gets one entry after TCRdb re-called the immunoSEQ multiplex PCR reads with MiXCR. The table has under 550,000 distinct CDR3 sequences, more than 70% seen once. Sequences were obtained from CD8+ T cells from PBMCs. These receptors all come from a human donor with multiple sclerosis.

The chain employs TRBV2 and TRBJ2-5; D is perhaps TRBD2 (5 bases). The CDR3 runs to 14 residues. Trimming removed 3 bases from V and 5 bases from J, with 13 bases in between. Looked up from germline, CDR1 is SNHLY and CDR2 is FYNNEI. The CDR3 DNA reads TGTGCCAGCAGTGACTTCGGGGTAGGGGAGACCCAGTACTTC. This codes for CASSDFGVGETQYF. The variable domain in full, completed from reference TRBV2 and TRBJ2-5, reads EPEVTQTPSHQVTQMGQEVILRCVPISNHLYFYWYRQILGQKVEFLVSFYNNEISEKSEIFDDQFSVERPDGSNFTLKIRSTKLEDSAMYFCASSDFGVGETQYFGPGTRLLVL.

The gene calls are TRBV5-1 and TRBJ2-7; D is undetermined. V was clipped by 1 base and J by 2 bases, with 10 bases between them. The CDR3 loop spans 14 amino acids. Germline loops: CDR1 SGHRS, CDR2 YFSETQ. The CDR3 sequence is CASSLLDMTYEQYF. CDR3 DNA sequence: TGCGCCAGCAGCTTGTTAGACATGACCTACGAGCAGTACTTC.

The chain joins TRBV2 to TRBJ1-1; D remains unclear. V gave up 2 bases and J gave up 5 bases, with 12 bases separating them. Germline CDR1 SNHLY, CDR2 FYNNEI. The CDR3 is 14 amino acids. The CDR3 here is CASSETVMRTEAFF. CDR3 in DNA: TGTGCCAGCAGTGAAACAGTAATGAGGACTGAAGCTTTCTTT.

The rearrangement joins TRBV29-1 to TRBJ1-2; D is ambiguous. The CDR3 consists of 12 residues. Germline V lookup: CDR1 SQVTM, CDR2 ANQGSEA. V lost 2 bases to trimming and J lost 8 bases, with 12 bases between them. CDR3 in amino acids: CSVELDLGGYTF. CDR3 nucleotides: TGCAGCGTTGAACTGGACCTGGGGGGCTACACCTTC.

The chain is built from TRBV29-1 and TRBJ2-1, with 7 bases matching TRBD2. Trimming at V came to 5 bases and at J to 1 base, leaving 2 bases not matched to a gene. The germline gives CDR1 SQVTM, CDR2 ANQGSEA. The CDR3 sequence is 13 residues long. CDR3 DNA: TGCAGCGTTACGGGGGGTTCCTACAATGAGCAGTTCTTC. As protein: CSVTGGSYNEQFF.

The rearrangement links TRBV6-5 to TRBJ1-2, with TRBD1 identical over 8 bases. Losses at the gene ends were 4 bases for V and 4 bases for J; bases not matched to a gene: 11. Germline V gene lookup returns CDR1 MNHEY and CDR2 SVGAGI. This CDR3 region has 16 residues. DNA for the CDR3: TGTGCCAGCAGTTTTTCAGGACAGGGAAGGGGCTATGGCTACACCTTC. Translating it yields CASSFSGQGRGYGYTF.

V is TRBV4-1 and J is TRBJ2-1; possibly TRBD2 for D (6 bases). The CDR3 spans 15 residues. Germline V CDR1 and CDR2: MGHRA, YSYEKL. The V end lost 6 bases, the J end lost 7 bases, and 19 bases lay between the germline ends. The CDR3 DNA follows: TGCGCCAGCAGTTTGGGAGGACTCTCCTTGAATGAGCAGTTCTTC. Translating gives CASSLGGLSLNEQFF.

The genes are TRBV27 and TRBJ2-7; D is ambiguous. From germline, CDR1 is MNHEY and CDR2 SMNVEV (reference sequence). V lost 4 bases and J 5 bases, leaving 15 bases between the germline ends. The CDR3 extends over 14 amino acids. The CDR3 protein is CASSSTLGVHEQYF. The CDR3, as DNA: TGTGCCAGCAGTTCAACCCTAGGAGTCCACGAGCAGTACTTC.

The J gene is TRBJ2-7, the V gene TRBV27, with unresolved D. The V gene's germline CDR1 is MNHEY and CDR2 SMNVEV (reference sequence). V lost 0 bases and J lost 5, with 8 bases in between. The CDR3 spans 13 residues. This CDR3 is CASSLSESNEQYF. In DNA, the CDR3 is TGTGCCAGCAGTTTATCAGAGTCCAACGAGCAGTACTTC.

CDR3 nucleotide sequence: TGTGCCAGCAGCTTGCTCGAAGGGACCCTGTTCGAAGCTTTCTTT. Translating gives CASSLLEGTLFEAFF. V usage is TRBV5-4 and J usage is TRBJ1-1, with D possibly TRBD1 on 5 matching bases. Trimming removed 1 base from V and 8 bases from J, with 18 bases in between. The CDR3 runs 15 residues. Germline V gene lookup returns CDR1 SGHNT and CDR2 YYREEE (reference sequence).

The chain carries TRBV10-1 and TRBJ1-1; D is unclear. Germline lookup yields CDR1 WNHNN and CDR2 SYGVQD (reference sequence). The CDR3 is made up of 12 amino acids. The germline V and J ends were trimmed by 0 bases and 7 bases, with 6 bases remaining between them. Here the CDR3 DNA reads TGCGCCAGCAGTGAGTCGGTGAATGAAGCTTTCTTT. Protein: CASSESVNEAFF.

This clonotype was found a few times. The CDR3 DNA follows: TGTGCCAGCAGCCAAGACGGACAGGGGTCCTACGAGCAGTACTTC. It translates to CASSQDGQGSYEQYF. The chain links TRBV4-2 to TRBJ2-7, with 9 bases fitting TRBD1. Germline-derived CDR1 and CDR2 are LGHNA and YNFKEQ. With V trimmed by 0 bases and J by 1 base, 1 base remained unmatched. This CDR3 region has 15 residues.

This chain links TRBV19 with TRBJ2-1; 7 bases agree with TRBD1. The CDR3 has 13 amino acids. Germline V gives CDR1 LNHDA, CDR2 SQIVND (reference sequence). V shed 4 bases, J shed 9 bases, and the junction held 6 bases outside the gene matches. The CDR3 region is CASSTQSGGEQFF. The CDR3 DNA reads TGTGCCAGTAGTACACAATCAGGGGGTGAGCAGTTCTTC.

The gene calls are TRBV6-5 and TRBJ2-7, with D possibly TRBD2 on 5 matching bases. The germline gives CDR1 MNHEY, CDR2 SVGAGI. The CDR3 runs 16 residues. Trimming removed 0 bases at V and 3 bases at J, with 15 bases between. The CDR3 bases are TGTGCCAGCAGTTACTCGCTAGAGGGATCCCACTACGAGCAGTACTTC. Translating gives CASSYSLEGSHYEQYF.

This clonotype appeared a single time. V is TRBV7-9 and J is TRBJ1-2, with a tentative D call TRBD1 (6 bases). CDR3 length: 14 amino acids. V was clipped by 4 bases and J by 2 bases, with 11 bases between them. Germline V CDR1 and CDR2: SEHNR, FQNEAQ (reference sequence). CDR3 residues: CASSSGQTNYGYTF. In DNA, the CDR3 is TGTGCCAGCAGCTCCGGACAGACCAACTATGGCTACACCTTC.

The chain carries TRBV7-9 and TRBJ1-4; 7 bases agree with TRBD1. The V gene's germline CDR1 is SEHNR and CDR2 FQNEAQ (reference sequence). This CDR3 contains 16 residues. Trimming cost V 5 bases and J 5 bases; bases outside gene matches: 11. The CDR3 here is CASSTTGAEGNEKLFF. The CDR3 bases are TGTGCCAGCAGCACAACAGGGGCAGAGGGGAATGAAAAACTGTTTTTT.

There are many counts of this clonotype. A read error may account for a junction end that differs from germline. The chain uses TRBV27 and TRBJ2-7; a weak D match, TRBD1 (6 bases). Germline CDR1 is MNHEY and CDR2 is SMNVEV (reference sequence). The CDR3 has 13 residues. The CDR3: CASSLGRGYEQYF. CDR3 nucleotide sequence: TGCGCCAGCAGCTTGGGCAGGGGCTACGAGCAGTACTTC.

This rearrangement joins TRBV29-1 to TRBJ1-3; a possible D gene is TRBD1 (5 bases). The germline V gene encodes CDR1 SQVTM and CDR2 ANQGSEA. Trimming took off 3 bases at V and 7 bases at J, with 13 bases between the two ends. This CDR3 comprises 13 residues. The CDR3 region is CSVEGPSENTIYF. The CDR3 bases are TGCAGCGTTGAGGGACCCTCTGAGAACACCATATATTTT.

This chain joins TRBV27 and TRBJ2-7; D possibly uses TRBD1 or TRBD2 (5 bases each). Germline V CDR1 and CDR2: MNHEY, SMNVEV (reference sequence). The CDR3 has 15 residues. V lost 2 bases and J 4 bases, leaving 15 bases between the germline ends. The CDR3 DNA sequence: TGTGCCAGCAGTTTAGCGGCAGGGAGTGGTTACGAGCAGTACTTC. Amino acids: CASSLAAGSGYEQYF.